The clone carrying this T cell receptor (beta chain) has a count of ten or more. Its antigen is currently unknown. The data derive from a study of blood T cells in healthy people across ages. Overall study findings and caveats: Roughly linear age-related decline in beta diversity appeared, significant by age about 40.

V lost 2 bases, J lost 2 bases, and 7 bases lay in between. CDR3 length: 13 amino acids. Germline V gives CDR1 MGHDK, CDR2 SYGVNS. Next came a second PCR, run for roughly 6 to 11 cycles, which used a sample-barcoded 5' primer along with a J-beta primer mix. Through a template-switch adaptor with 12 random nucleotides, each cDNA molecule received a tag. TCRdb ran MiXCR on the 5' RACE reads and lists one entry per CDR3 protein. The sample shows about 1.1 million distinct CDR3 sequences, 35% to 45% of them seen only once. The J gene is TRBJ2-7, the V gene TRBV25-1; D perhaps matches TRBD2 (5 bases). The specimen sequenced was blood. The receptor comes from a young man in good health. CDR3 DNA sequence: TGTGCCAGCAGTGAAATGCGGGCCTACGAGCAGTACTTC. This translates into CASSEMRAYEQYF.